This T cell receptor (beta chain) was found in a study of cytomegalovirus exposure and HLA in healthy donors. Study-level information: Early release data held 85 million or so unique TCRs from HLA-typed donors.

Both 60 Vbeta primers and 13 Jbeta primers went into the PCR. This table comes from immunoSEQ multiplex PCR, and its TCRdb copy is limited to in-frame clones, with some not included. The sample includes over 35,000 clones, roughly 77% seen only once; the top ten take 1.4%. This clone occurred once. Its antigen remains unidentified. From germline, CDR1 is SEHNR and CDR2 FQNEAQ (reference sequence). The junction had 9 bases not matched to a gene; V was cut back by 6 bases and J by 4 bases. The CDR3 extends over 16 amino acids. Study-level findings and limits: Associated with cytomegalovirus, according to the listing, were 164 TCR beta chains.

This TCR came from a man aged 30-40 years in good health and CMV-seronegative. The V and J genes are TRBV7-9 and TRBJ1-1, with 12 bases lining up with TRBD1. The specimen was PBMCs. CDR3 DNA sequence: TGTGCCAGCAGTAGGGGGACAGGGGGCAGGGGCACTGAAGCTTTCTTT. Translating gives CASSRGTGGRGTEAFF.